Presented here are 18 T cell receptor beta chains from one specimen sequenced in a study of identical twins. TCRdb processed the 5' RACE reads anew with MiXCR; each CDR3 protein has one entry. The sample carries approximately 500,000 distinct CDR3 sequences, roughly 26% recorded once. The sample was also linked to a second study, of T cells expressing NK-cell markers.

Sequences were obtained from CD4+ T cells sorted from blood. Every receptor here comes from a woman under 30 in good health.

This clonotype has ten or more counts. The V call is TRBV7-2, the J call TRBJ2-5, with D unresolved. This CDR3 region has 14 residues. The ends were cut back, 5 bases at V and 2 bases at J, with 12 bases in the middle. The germline V gene has CDR1 SGHTA and CDR2 FQGNSA. CDR3 residues: CASSPRTKQETQYF. CDR3 sequence (DNA): TGTGCCAGCAGCCCAAGGACGAAACAAGAGACCCAGTACTTC. Full variable domain (outside the CDR3, taken from reference TRBV7-2 and TRBJ2-5): GAGVSQSPSNKVTEKGKDVELRCDPISGHTALYWYRQSLGQGLEFLIYFQGNSAPDKSGLPSDRFSAERTGGSVSTLTIQRTQQEDSAVYLCASSPRTKQETQYFGPGTRLLVL.

This clonotype was observed a handful of times. This chain links TRBV14 with TRBJ2-6; D ambiguous. V shed 0 bases and J shed 0 bases, with 24 bases lying between them. This CDR3 region has 22 residues. Looked up from germline, CDR1 is SGHDN and CDR2 is FVKESK. Here the CDR3 reads CASSQDWLRPSLYSSGANVLTF. CDR3 coding DNA: TGTGCCAGCAGCCAAGATTGGCTCAGGCCCTCTCTCTACAGCTCTGGGGCCAACGTCCTGACTTTC.

This clonotype has more than one count but fewer than ten. This chain uses TRBV24-1 with TRBJ2-3; 9 nucleotides line up with TRBD2. CDR3 length equals 17 residues. The V segment lost 10 bases and the J segment 1 base; nucleotides outside the gene matches: 14. Germline V gene sequence: CDR1 KGHDR, CDR2 SFDVKD. In nucleotides, the CDR3 is TGTGCCACTGAATGGGGGGTAGCGGGGGATGGCACAGATACGCAGTATTTT. As protein: CATEWGVAGDGTDTQYF.

This chain connects TRBV11-2 to TRBJ2-5; 10 nucleotides line up with TRBD1. Germline V CDR1 and CDR2: SGHAT, FQNNGV. The CDR3 is made up of 16 amino acids. The J segment lost 3 bases and the V segment lost 3 bases, leaving 7 bases of the junction unmatched. CDR3 in amino acids: CASSLPRDRGKETQYF. The CDR3 DNA reads TGTGCCAGCAGCTTGCCCCGGGACAGGGGAAAAGAGACCCAGTACTTC.

The chain has TRBV6-2 or TRBV6-3 and TRBJ2-5; 7 bases match TRBD1. The CDR3 contains 14 residues. V lost 10 bases to trimming and J lost 10 bases; unmatched junction nucleotides: 18. CDR1 MNHEY and CDR2 SVGEGT come from the germline V gene. The DNA of the CDR3 is TGTGCCACCAGAAAGCTCTCAGGGGGTGGAGGCCAGTACTTC. Its protein product is CATRKLSGGGGQYF.

This clonotype was observed a handful of times. This chain connects TRBV5-1 to TRBJ1-2, with 7 bases lining up with TRBD1. Germline V gene lookup returns CDR1 SGHRS and CDR2 YFSETQ. Germline trimming cut 4 bases from V and 0 bases from J; bases unmatched to any gene: 6. The CDR3 loop spans 15 amino acids. The DNA of the CDR3 is TGCGCCAGCAGCCCCGGACAGGCTGCTAACTATGGCTACACCTTC. Translation gives CASSPGQAANYGYTF.

The rearrangement links TRBV30 to TRBJ2-7; D gene unclear. V was shortened by 4 bases and J by 6 bases, with 7 bases between the two germline ends. In germline, CDR1 is GTSNPN, CDR2 SVGIG (reference sequence). The CDR3 sequence is 10 residues long. This chain's CDR3 is CAWNRPEQYF. The CDR3 DNA is TGTGCCTGGAACCGGCCCGAGCAGTACTTC.

The chain joins TRBV12-3 or TRBV12-4 to TRBJ1-1, with D unclear. V lost 7 bases and J 0 bases, leaving 3 bases between the germline ends. The CDR3 runs to 11 residues. The CDR3 nucleotides are TGTGCCAGCAAGTTGAACACTGAAGCTTTCTTT. This translates into CASKLNTEAFF.

This clonotype was recorded a few times. The gene calls are TRBV6-6 and TRBJ1-2; D unresolved. V shed 5 bases and J shed 12 bases, with 7 bases lying between them. Germline V gene sequence: CDR1 MNHNY, CDR2 SVGAGI (reference sequence). This CDR3 has 9 amino acids. The DNA of the CDR3 is TGTGCCAGCAGTCATACTCACACCTTC. This translates into CASSHTHTF.

This clonotype has a handful of counts. This chain connects TRBV12-3 or TRBV12-4 to TRBJ1-2; 10 positions agree with TRBD1. With 5 bases clipped from V and 8 bases from J, the junction kept 5 bases outside the gene matches. This CDR3 is 13 amino acids long. In DNA, the CDR3 is TGTGCCAGCAGTCCCCGGACAGGGGGAGGCTACACCTTC. The encoded protein is CASSPRTGGGYTF.

This clonotype was found a few times. The chain couples TRBV12-3 or TRBV12-4 to TRBJ2-7; D is ambiguous. The V gene lost 1 base and the J gene lost 7 bases, with 14 bases spanning the gap. CDR3 length: 14 amino acids. This CDR3 reads CASSLGRPPWEQYF. In nucleotides, the CDR3 is TGTGCCAGCAGTTTAGGGCGGCCACCCTGGGAGCAGTACTTC.

This chain joins TRBV7-8 and TRBJ2-7; 9 nucleotides agree with TRBD1. CDR3 length equals 15 residues. V trimming: 2 bases; J trimming: 2 bases; junction bases outside the gene matches: 4. CDR1 and CDR2 from the germline V gene are SGHVS and FQNEAQ. The CDR3 DNA is TGTGCCAGCAGCTTAAAGACAGGGGGAGCCTACGAGCAGTACTTC. It codes for CASSLKTGGAYEQYF.

This clonotype was detected a few times. V is TRBV7-2 and J is TRBJ2-6, with unresolved D. Germline CDR1 is SGHTA and CDR2 is FQGNSA. The CDR3 is 16 residues long. V was cut by 3 bases and J by 0 bases, with 9 bases left in between. CDR3 coding DNA: TGTGCCAGCAGCTTCGAGGCAGTCTCTGGGGCCAACGTCCTGACTTTC. This sequence encodes CASSFEAVSGANVLTF.

The rearrangement joins TRBV10-3 to TRBJ2-2; D gene ambiguous. This CDR3 spans 12 amino acids. V lost 3 bases and J lost 5, with 4 bases in between. The germline gives CDR1 ENHRY, CDR2 SYGVKD. The CDR3 coding sequence is TGTGCCATCAGTGACAATACCGGGGAGCTGTTTTTT. Translating it yields CAISDNTGELFF.

This clonotype was observed a few times. The rearrangement uses TRBV6-1 and TRBJ1-5, with D maybe TRBD1 (5 bases). V gave up 4 bases and J gave up 0 bases, with 10 bases separating them. The CDR3 runs 15 residues. CDR1 is MNHNS and CDR2 is SASEGT in the germline V gene. Here the CDR3 DNA reads TGTGCCAGCAGTGCGGGACGGACTAGCAATCAGCCCCAGCATTTT. Residues: CASSAGRTSNQPQHF.

The chain joins TRBV5-1 to TRBJ2-3; D might be TRBD1 or TRBD2, each matching 6 bases. Trimming removed 7 bases from V and 2 bases from J, with 17 bases in between. There are 15 residues in the CDR3. CDR1 is SGHRS and CDR2 is YFSETQ in the germline V gene. The CDR3 DNA sequence: TGCGCCAGCTTGGCTTTCGGGGGCAACACAGATACGCAGTATTTT. As protein: CASLAFGGNTDTQYF.

This clonotype appeared a few times. The chain uses TRBV3-1 and TRBJ1-2; no firm D call. This CDR3 region has 13 residues. V lost 3 bases to trimming and J lost 2 bases, with 7 bases between them. Germline CDR1 is LGHDT and CDR2 is YNNKEL (reference sequence). The CDR3 here is CASSQYRNYGYTF. The CDR3 bases are TGTGCCAGCAGCCAGTACCGGAACTATGGCTACACCTTC.

This clonotype appeared many times. The chain carries TRBV12-3 or TRBV12-4 and TRBJ1-5, with 8 bases lining up with TRBD1. This CDR3 comprises 15 residues. V was clipped by 1 base and J by 7 bases; unmatched bases: 6. The CDR3 here is CASSLGEQGGQPQHF. The CDR3 region has the DNA TGTGCCAGCAGTTTAGGGGAACAGGGGGGACAGCCCCAGCATTTT.